This TCR beta chain was identified in a study of Graves' ophthalmopathy and Graves' hyperthyroidism. Study information: Ophthalmopathy not arising within 18 months of follow-up defined hyperthyroidism as stable.

This clonotype was seen ten or more times. Germline CDR1 reads SGHTA; CDR2 reads FQGNSA. The CDR3 loop spans 13 amino acids. The V gene end was trimmed by 5 bases and the J gene end by 8 bases; junction bases not matched to a gene: 9. The hyperthyroidism patients had a new diagnosis of under 2 months' duration and were aged 18 to 65. Other autoimmune diseases, uncontrolled infections, pregnancy and lactation each led to patient exclusion. RNA served as the template for amplifying TCR beta CDR3 regions. HTBI-primed RT-PCR formed the first round, and a multiplex PCR formed the second. TCRdb analysed the multiplex PCR reads with MiXCR anew, one entry per CDR3 protein. Among a few hundred thousand distinct CDR3 sequences listed, roughly 40% were seen once.

The sequence came from an adult man with Graves' hyperthyroidism. Sequencing was done on a sample of peripheral blood or thyroid tissue (not recorded which). The chain couples TRBV7-2 to TRBJ2-7; 7 nucleotides match TRBD2. CDR3 sequence (DNA): TGTGCCAGCAGCCGCGTTCGGGGGGAGCAGCAGTACTTC. This sequence encodes CASSRVRGEQQYF.